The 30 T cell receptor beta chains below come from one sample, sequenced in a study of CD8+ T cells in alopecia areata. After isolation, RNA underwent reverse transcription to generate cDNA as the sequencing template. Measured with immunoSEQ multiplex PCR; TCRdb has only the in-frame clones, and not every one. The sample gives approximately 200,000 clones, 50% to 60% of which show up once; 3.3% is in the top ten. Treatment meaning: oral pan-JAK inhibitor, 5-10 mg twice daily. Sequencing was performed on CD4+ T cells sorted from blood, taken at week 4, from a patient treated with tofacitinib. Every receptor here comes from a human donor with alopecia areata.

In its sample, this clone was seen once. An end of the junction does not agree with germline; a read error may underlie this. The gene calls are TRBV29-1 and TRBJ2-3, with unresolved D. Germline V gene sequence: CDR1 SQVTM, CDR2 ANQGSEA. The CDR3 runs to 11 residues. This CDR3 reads CSGESTDTQYF. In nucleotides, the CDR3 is TGCAGCGGTGAAAGCACAGATACGCAGTATTTT.

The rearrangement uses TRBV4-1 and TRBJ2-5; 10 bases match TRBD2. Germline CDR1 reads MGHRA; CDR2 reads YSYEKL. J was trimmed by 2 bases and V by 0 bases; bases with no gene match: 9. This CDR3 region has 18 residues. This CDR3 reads CASSQDGPGLAAQETQYF. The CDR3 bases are TGCGCCAGCAGCCAAGATGGCCCCGGACTAGCGGCTCAAGAGACCCAGTACTTC.

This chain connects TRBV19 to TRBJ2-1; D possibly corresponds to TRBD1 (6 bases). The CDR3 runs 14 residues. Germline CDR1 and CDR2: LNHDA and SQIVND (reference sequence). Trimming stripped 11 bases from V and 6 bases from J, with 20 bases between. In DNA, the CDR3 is TGTGCCTCAAAGGGGCCGTGGGGGCGCAATGAGCAGTTCTTC. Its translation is CASKGPWGRNEQFF.

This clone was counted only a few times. The CDR3 here is CASKTTGGESAFF. The CDR3 nucleotides are TGCGCCAGCAAGACGACGGGGGGCGAATCAGCTTTCTTT. The chain employs TRBV4-3 and TRBJ1-1; D perhaps matches TRBD1 (6 bases). V lost 7 bases to trimming and J lost 10 bases, with 19 bases between them. Per the germline V gene, CDR1 is LGHNA and CDR2 is YSLEER. There are 13 residues in the CDR3.

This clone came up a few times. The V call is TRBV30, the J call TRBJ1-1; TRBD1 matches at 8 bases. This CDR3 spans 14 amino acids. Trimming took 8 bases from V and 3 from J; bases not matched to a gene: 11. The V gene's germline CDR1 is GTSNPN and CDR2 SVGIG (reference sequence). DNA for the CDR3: TGTGCCGGGCGGACAGGGCAGCGCTACACTGAAGCTTTCTTT. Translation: CAGRTGQRYTEAFF.

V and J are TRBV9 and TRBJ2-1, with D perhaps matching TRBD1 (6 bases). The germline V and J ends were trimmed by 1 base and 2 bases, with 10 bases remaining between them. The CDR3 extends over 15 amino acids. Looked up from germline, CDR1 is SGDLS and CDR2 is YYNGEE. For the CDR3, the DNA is TGTGCCAGCAGCGTAACAGGGATGACCTACAATGAGCAGTTCTTC. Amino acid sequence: CASSVTGMTYNEQFF.

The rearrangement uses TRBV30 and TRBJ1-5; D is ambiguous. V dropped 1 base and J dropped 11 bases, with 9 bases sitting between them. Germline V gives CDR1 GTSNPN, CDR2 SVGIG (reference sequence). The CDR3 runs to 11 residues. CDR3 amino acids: CAWSDTATQHF. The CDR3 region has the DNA TGTGCCTGGAGTGACACAGCAACCCAGCATTTT.

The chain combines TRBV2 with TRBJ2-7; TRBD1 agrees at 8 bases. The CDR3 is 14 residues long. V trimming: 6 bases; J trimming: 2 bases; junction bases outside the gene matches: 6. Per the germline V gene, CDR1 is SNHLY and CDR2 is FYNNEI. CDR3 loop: CASRLGQGPYEQYF. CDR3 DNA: TGTGCCAGCAGACTCGGACAGGGACCCTACGAGCAGTACTTC. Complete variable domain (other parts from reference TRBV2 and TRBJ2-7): EPEVTQTPSHQVTQMGQEVILRCVPISNHLYFYWYRQILGQKVEFLVSFYNNEISEKSEIFDDQFSVERPDGSNFTLKIRSTKLEDSAMYFCASRLGQGPYEQYFGPGTRLTVT.

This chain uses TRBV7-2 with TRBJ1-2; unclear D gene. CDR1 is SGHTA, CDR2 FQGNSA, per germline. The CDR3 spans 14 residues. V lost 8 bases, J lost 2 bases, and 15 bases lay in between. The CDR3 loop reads CASSAENKNYGYTF. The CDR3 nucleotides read TGTGCCAGCTCCGCCGAGAACAAGAACTATGGCTACACCTTC.

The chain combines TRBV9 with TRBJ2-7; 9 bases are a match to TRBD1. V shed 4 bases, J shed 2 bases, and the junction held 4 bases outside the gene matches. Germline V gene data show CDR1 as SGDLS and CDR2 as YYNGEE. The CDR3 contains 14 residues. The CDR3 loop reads CASSPRTGAYEQYF. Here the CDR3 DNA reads TGTGCCAGCAGCCCGCGGACAGGGGCCTACGAGCAGTACTTC.

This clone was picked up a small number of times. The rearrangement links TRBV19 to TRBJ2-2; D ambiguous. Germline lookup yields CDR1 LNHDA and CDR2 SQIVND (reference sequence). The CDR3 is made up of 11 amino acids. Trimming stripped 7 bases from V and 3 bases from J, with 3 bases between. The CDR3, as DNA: TGTGCCAGTACCGACACCGGGGAGCTGTTTTTT. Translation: CASTDTGELFF.

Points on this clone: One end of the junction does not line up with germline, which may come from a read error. The CDR3 protein is CSVDVTGVNTEAFF. The CDR3 nucleotides are TGCAGCGTTGATGTAACAGGGGTGAATACTGAAGCTTTCTTT. This sequence joins TRBV29-1 and TRBJ1-1, with 7 positions matching TRBD1. This CDR3 comprises 14 residues. Germline values: CDR1 SQVTM, CDR2 ANQGSEA. Drawing the rest from reference TRBV29-1 and TRBJ1-1, the complete variable domain is SAVISQKPSRDICQRGTSLTIQCQVDSQVTMMFWYRQQPGQSLTLIATANQGSEATYESGFVIDKFPISRPNLTFSTLTVSNMSPEDSSIYLCSVDVTGVNTEAFFGQGTRLTVV.

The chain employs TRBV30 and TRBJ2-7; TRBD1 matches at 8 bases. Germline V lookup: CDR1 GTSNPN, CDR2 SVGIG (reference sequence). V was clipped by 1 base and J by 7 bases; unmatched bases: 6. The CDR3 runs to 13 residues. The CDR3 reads CAWSADRGREQYF. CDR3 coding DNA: TGTGCCTGGAGTGCCGACAGGGGCAGGGAGCAGTACTTC. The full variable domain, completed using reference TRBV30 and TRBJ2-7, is SQTIHQWPATLVQPVGSPLSLECTVEGTSNPNLYWYRQAAGRGLQLLFYSVGIGQISSEVPQNLSASRPQDRQFILSSKKLLLSDSGFYLCAWSADRGREQYFGPGTRLTVT.

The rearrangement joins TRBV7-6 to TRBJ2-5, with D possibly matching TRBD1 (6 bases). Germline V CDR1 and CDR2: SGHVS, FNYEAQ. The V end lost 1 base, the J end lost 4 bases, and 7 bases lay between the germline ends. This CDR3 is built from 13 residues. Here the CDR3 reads CASSLDRAETQYF. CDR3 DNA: TGTGCCAGCAGCTTAGACAGGGCAGAGACCCAGTACTTC.

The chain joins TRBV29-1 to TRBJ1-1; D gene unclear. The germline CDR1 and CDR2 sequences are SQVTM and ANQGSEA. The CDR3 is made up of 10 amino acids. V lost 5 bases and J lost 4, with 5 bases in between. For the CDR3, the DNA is TGCAGCGTTCGGTCCACTGAAGCTTTCTTT. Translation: CSVRSTEAFF.

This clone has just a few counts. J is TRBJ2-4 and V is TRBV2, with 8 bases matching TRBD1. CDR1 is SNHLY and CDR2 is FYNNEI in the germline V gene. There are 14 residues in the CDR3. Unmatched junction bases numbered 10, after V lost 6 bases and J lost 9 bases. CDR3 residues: CASSYSGTGGIQYF. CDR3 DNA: TGTGCCAGCAGCTACTCCGGGACAGGCGGCATTCAGTACTTC.

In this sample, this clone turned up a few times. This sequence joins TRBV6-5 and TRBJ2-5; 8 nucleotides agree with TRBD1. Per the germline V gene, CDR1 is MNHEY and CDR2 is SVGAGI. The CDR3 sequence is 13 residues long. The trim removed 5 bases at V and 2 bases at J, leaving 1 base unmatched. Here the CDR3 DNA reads TGTGCCAGCAGTCGACAGGGGCAAGAGACCCAGTACTTC. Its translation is CASSRQGQETQYF.

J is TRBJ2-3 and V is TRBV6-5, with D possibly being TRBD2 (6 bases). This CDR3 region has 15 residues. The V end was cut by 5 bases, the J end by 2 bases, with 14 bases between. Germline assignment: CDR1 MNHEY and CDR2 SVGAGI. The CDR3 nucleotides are TGTGCCAGCAGTCGAACTAGCCGATTCACAGATACGCAGTATTTT. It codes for CASSRTSRFTDTQYF.

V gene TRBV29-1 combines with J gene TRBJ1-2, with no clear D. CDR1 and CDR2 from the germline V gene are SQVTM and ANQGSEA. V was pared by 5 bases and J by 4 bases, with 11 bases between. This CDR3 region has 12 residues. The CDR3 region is CSVSTPLYGYTF. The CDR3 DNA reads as TGCAGCGTTTCGACGCCCCTCTATGGCTACACCTTC.

CDR3 sequence: CASSPGDDTRKEYF. The CDR3 bases are TGTGCCAGCAGCCCGGGGGACGACACCCGAAAGGAGTACTTC. The chain joins TRBV7-9 to TRBJ2-7; a weak D match, TRBD2 (6 bases). V was pared by 5 bases and J by 11 bases, with 22 bases between. This CDR3 is 14 amino acids long. In germline, CDR1 is SEHNR, CDR2 FQNEAQ (reference sequence).

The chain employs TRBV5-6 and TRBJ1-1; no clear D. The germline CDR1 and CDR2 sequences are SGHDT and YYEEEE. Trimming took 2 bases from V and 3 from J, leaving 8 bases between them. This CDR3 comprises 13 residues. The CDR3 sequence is CASSLGLDTEAFF. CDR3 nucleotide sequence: TGTGCCAGCAGCTTAGGTCTTGACACTGAAGCTTTCTTT. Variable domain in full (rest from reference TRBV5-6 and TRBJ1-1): DAGVTQSPTHLIKTRGQQVTLRCSPKSGHDTVSWYQQALGQGPQFIFQYYEEEERQRGNFPDRFSGHQFPNYSSELNVNALLLGDSALYLCASSLGLDTEAFFGQGTRLTVV.

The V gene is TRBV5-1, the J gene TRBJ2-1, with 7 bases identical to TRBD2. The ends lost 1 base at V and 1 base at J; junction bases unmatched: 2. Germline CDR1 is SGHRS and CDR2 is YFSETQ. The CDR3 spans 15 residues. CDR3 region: CASSLIAGSYNEQFF. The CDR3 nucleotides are TGCGCCAGCAGCTTGATAGCGGGTTCCTACAATGAGCAGTTCTTC. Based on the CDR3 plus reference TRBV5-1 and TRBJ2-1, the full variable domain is KAGVTQTPRYLIKTRGQQVTLSCSPISGHRSVSWYQQTPGQGLQFLFEYFSETQRNKGNFPGRFSGRQFSNSRSEMNVSTLELGDSALYLCASSLIAGSYNEQFFGPGTRLTVL.

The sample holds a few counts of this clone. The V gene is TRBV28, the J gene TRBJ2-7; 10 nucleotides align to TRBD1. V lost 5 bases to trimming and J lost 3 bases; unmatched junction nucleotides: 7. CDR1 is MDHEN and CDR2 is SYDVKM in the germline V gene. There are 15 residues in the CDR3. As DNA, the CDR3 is TGTGCCAGCAGTACCCTAGGGACAGGGGACTACGAGCAGTACTTC. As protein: CASSTLGTGDYEQYF.

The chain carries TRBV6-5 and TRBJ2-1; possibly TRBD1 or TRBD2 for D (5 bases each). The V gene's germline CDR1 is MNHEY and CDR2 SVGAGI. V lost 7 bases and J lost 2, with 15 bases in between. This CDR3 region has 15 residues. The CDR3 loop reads CASTASRVTYNEQFF. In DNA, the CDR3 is TGTGCCAGCACGGCTAGCAGGGTGACCTACAATGAGCAGTTCTTC.

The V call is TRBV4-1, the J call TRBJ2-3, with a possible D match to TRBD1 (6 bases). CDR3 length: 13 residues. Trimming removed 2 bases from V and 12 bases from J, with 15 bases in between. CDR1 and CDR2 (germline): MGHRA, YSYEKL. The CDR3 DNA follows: TGCGCCAGCAGCCAAATTACAGGGATTACACAGTATTTT. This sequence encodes CASSQITGITQYF.

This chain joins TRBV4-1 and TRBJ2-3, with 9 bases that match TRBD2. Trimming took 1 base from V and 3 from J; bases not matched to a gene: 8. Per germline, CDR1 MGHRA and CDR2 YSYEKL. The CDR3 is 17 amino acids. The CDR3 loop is CASSQVWTSAATDTQYF. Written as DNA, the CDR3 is TGCGCCAGCAGCCAAGTTTGGACTAGCGCGGCAACAGATACGCAGTATTTT.

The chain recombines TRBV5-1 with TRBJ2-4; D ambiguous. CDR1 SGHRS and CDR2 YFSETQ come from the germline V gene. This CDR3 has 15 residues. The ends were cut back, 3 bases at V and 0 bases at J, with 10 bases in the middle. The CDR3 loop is CASSSDLLAKNIQYF. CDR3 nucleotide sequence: TGCGCCAGCAGCTCGGACCTCTTAGCCAAAAACATTCAGTACTTC.

CDR3 coding DNA: TGTGCCAGCAGTCCTCGGATAATCGGGGAGCTGTTTTTT. Amino acid sequence: CASSPRIIGELFF. The V call is TRBV2, the J call TRBJ2-2; D uncertain. Germline CDR1 is SNHLY and CDR2 is FYNNEI. V dropped 5 bases and J dropped 7 bases, with 11 bases sitting between them. There are 13 residues in the CDR3.

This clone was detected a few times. The DNA for the CDR3 is TGTGCCAGCTCACTCGGACTGCGCACAGATACGCAGTATTTT. Amino acid sequence: CASSLGLRTDTQYF. V gene TRBV18 combines with J gene TRBJ2-3; tentatively, D is TRBD2 (5 bases). Germline CDR1 KGHSH, CDR2 LQKENI. The CDR3 length is 14 residues. The V end lost 4 bases, the J end lost 1 base, and 9 bases lay between the germline ends.

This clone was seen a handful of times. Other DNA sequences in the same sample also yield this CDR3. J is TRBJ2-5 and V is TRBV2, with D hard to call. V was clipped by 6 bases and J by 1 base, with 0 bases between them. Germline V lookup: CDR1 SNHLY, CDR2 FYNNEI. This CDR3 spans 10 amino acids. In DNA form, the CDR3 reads TGTGCCAGCAGCCAAGAGACCCAGTACTTC. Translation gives CASSQETQYF.